A single sample is the source of the 11 T cell receptor beta chains below, sequenced in a study of shared clonotypes between healthy human individuals. Repertoires were generated with immunoSEQ multiplex PCR, while TCRdb's copy carries only in-frame clones and drops some. The sample includes about 1.1 million clones, approximately 78% of them seen just once. Sequencing was carried out using memory CD4+ T cells from PBMCs. Specified subset: CD45RA-negative fraction. The receptors were sampled from a man between 18 and 35 years old in good health. Some clones in this sample may be carry-over from other donors' samples.

This clone was seen repeatedly, ten times or more. The V gene is TRBV7-3, the J gene TRBJ2-3; D perhaps matches TRBD2 (7 bases). V was trimmed by 4 bases and J by 10 bases, leaving 12 bases between them. The CDR3 spans 12 residues. CDR1 is SGHTA and CDR2 is FQGTGA in the germline V gene. This CDR3 reads CASSSRGGAQYF. CDR3 nucleotide sequence: TGTGCCAGCAGCTCCAGGGGAGGGGCGCAGTATTTT.

The chain uses TRBV5-1 and TRBJ1-1, with 11 positions matching TRBD1. V was pared by 3 bases and J by 4 bases, with 8 bases of the junction left unmatched. The CDR3 is 16 residues long. Germline values: CDR1 SGHRS, CDR2 YFSETQ. The CDR3 DNA reads TGCGCCAGCAGCTCCCGGACAGGGGGCGCCGGCACTGAAGCTTTCTTT. Translated, it gives CASSSRTGGAGTEAFF.

This clone has ten or more counts. The chain recombines TRBV27 with TRBJ2-5; TRBD1 matches 8 bases. Per germline, CDR1 MNHEY and CDR2 SMNVEV (reference sequence). J lost 5 bases, V lost 9 bases, and 2 bases had no gene match. This CDR3 contains 11 residues. CDR3 sequence (DNA): TGTGCCAGTAGGGACAGGGAGACCCAGTACTTC. This encodes CASRDRETQYF.

Only a few counts were recorded for this clone. This chain joins TRBV6-5 and TRBJ1-1, with D unclear. V lost 5 bases, J lost 0 bases, and 7 bases lay in between. Germline loops: CDR1 MNHEY, CDR2 SVGAGI. This CDR3 is 13 amino acids long. DNA for the CDR3: TGTGCCAGCAGTGTTAAGTTGAACACTGAAGCTTTCTTT. Residues: CASSVKLNTEAFF.

The chain joins TRBV21-1 to TRBJ1-4. TRBV21-1 is annotated as a pseudogene. The CDR3 contains 18 residues. This CDR3 reads CASSNLGPEGSTNEKLFF. For the CDR3, the DNA is TGTGCCAGCAGCAACCTGGGCCCTGAGGGGAGCACTAATGAAAAACTGTTTTTT.

In DNA, the CDR3 is TGCGCCAGCAGCCCTACTAGCGGGTCGAACACCGGGGAGCTGTTTTTT. Amino acids: CASSPTSGSNTGELFF. This chain links TRBV5-1 with TRBJ2-2, with 9 positions matching TRBD2. The V segment lost 4 bases and the J segment 0 bases; nucleotides outside the gene matches: 4. The CDR3 has 16 residues. Germline V lookup: CDR1 SGHRS, CDR2 YFSETQ. The full variable domain, in which reference TRBV5-1 and TRBJ2-2 provide the parts outside the CDR3, is KAGVTQTPRYLIKTRGQQVTLSCSPISGHRSVSWYQQTPGQGLQFLFEYFSETQRNKGNFPGRFSGRQFSNSRSEMNVSTLELGDSALYLCASSPTSGSNTGELFFGEGSRLTVL.

The table lists this clone with a few counts. The chain links TRBV7-3 to TRBJ2-3, with D perhaps TRBD1 (5 bases). CDR1 is SGHTA and CDR2 is FQGTGA in the germline V gene. Trimming removed 2 bases from V and 4 bases from J, with 19 bases in between. The CDR3 loop spans 17 amino acids. CDR3 sequence (DNA): TGTGCCAGCAGCTTACGGCCCACACAAGGGGCGGCAGATACGCAGTATTTT. This gives the protein CASSLRPTQGAADTQYF.

This clone was seen once. The gene calls are TRBV9 and TRBJ2-7, with 9 bases matching TRBD1. This CDR3 has 15 amino acids. J gave up 6 bases and V 5 bases, and 12 bases lay outside the gene matches. The germline V gene encodes CDR1 SGDLS and CDR2 YYNGEE. The CDR3 nucleotides read TGTGCCAGCAGTATGACCGGGACAGGGTTTCTCGAGCAGTACTTC. Its protein is CASSMTGTGFLEQYF.

About this clone itself: Within the sample, other DNA sequences also encode this same CDR3. CDR3 loop: CASSFGGQQETQYF. As DNA, the CDR3 is TGTGCCAGCAGTTTTGGAGGACAGCAAGAGACCCAGTACTTC. The V gene is TRBV28, the J gene TRBJ2-5, with D tentatively TRBD1 (6 bases). Trimming shortened V by 3 bases and J by 2 bases, and 10 bases separated the two germline ends. Germline V gives CDR1 MDHEN, CDR2 SYDVKM. The CDR3 is 14 amino acids.

This chain joins TRBV5-4 and TRBJ2-7; 10 nucleotides align to TRBD1. This CDR3 spans 15 amino acids. The germline CDR1 and CDR2 sequences are SGHNT and YYREEE (reference sequence). V shed 5 bases, J shed 3 bases, and the junction held 8 bases outside the gene matches. The CDR3 loop is CASRPGQGTHYEQYF. The CDR3, as DNA: TGTGCCAGCAGACCGGGACAGGGGACCCACTACGAGCAGTACTTC.

The chain couples TRBV6-6 to TRBJ2-1; 8 positions match TRBD2. This CDR3 has 14 amino acids. Germline CDR1 MNHNY, CDR2 SVGAGI (reference sequence). J was trimmed by 5 bases and V by 4 bases; bases with no gene match: 4. CDR3 nucleotide sequence: TGTGCCAGCAGTTCCGTAGCGGGAAACAATGAGCAGTTCTTC. Amino acids: CASSSVAGNNEQFF.